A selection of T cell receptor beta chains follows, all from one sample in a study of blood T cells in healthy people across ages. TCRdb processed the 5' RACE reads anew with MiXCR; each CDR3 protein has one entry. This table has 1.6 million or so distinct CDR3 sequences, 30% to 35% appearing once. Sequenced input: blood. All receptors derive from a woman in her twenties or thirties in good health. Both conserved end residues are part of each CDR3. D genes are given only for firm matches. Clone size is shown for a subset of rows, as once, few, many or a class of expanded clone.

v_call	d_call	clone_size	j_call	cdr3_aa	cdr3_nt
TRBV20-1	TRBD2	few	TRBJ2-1	CSGGLADNEQFF	TGCAGTGGTGGGCTAGCGGACAATGAGCAGTTCTTC
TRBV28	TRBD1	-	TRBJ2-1	CASTGGLIRNEQFF	TGTGCCAGCACAGGGGGCCTAATACGCAATGAGCAGTTCTTC
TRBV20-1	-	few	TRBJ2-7	CSAKAWGSGEQYF	TGCAGTGCCAAAGCGTGGGGGTCGGGCGAGCAGTACTTC
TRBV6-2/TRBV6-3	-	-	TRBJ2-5	CASTNSGGAEETQYF	TGTGCCAGCACCAACTCAGGGGGGGCGGAAGAGACCCAGTACTTC
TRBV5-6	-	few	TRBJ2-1	CASRRLVINEQFF	TGTGCCAGCCGTCGACTAGTCATCAATGAGCAGTTCTTC
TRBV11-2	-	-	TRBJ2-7	CASRLQGFYEQYF	TGTGCCAGCAGACTACAGGGATTCTACGAGCAGTACTTC
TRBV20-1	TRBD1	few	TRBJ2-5	CSAWTGAETQYF	TGCAGTGCCTGGACAGGGGCGGAGACCCAGTACTTC
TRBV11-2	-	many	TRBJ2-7	CASSLAGHEQYF	TGTGCCAGCAGCTTAGCGGGCCACGAGCAGTACTTC
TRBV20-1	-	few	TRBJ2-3	CSAQGRLFQDTQYF	TGCAGTGCCCAAGGAAGGCTATTTCAAGATACGCAGTATTTT
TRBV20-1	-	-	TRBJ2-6	CSARSATGSSGANVLTF	TGCAGTGCTAGGTCCGCAACAGGGAGCTCTGGGGCCAACGTCCTGACTTTC
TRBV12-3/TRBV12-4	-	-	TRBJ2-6	CASSFDRPVSGANVLTF	TGTGCCAGCAGTTTTGACAGGCCGGTCTCTGGGGCCAACGTCCTGACTTTC
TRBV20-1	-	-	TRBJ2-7	CSARDGGRFTYEQYF	TGCAGTGCTAGAGATGGAGGACGGTTTACCTACGAGCAGTACTTC
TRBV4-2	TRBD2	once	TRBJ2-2	CASSQPVVGRDTGELFF	TGTGCCAGCAGCCAACCCGTTGTGGGGAGGGACACCGGGGAGCTGTTTTTT
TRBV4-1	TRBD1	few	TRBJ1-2	CASSVQTGGAGGYTF	TGCGCCAGCAGCGTACAGACAGGGGGCGCAGGTGGCTACACCTTC
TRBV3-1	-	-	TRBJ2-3	CASRTKTPQQERDTQYF	TGTGCCAGCAGGACAAAAACGCCACAGCAGGAGAGAGATACGCAGTATTTT
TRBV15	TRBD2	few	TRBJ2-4	CATSGDRKRGSVLAKNIQYF	TGTGCCACCAGCGGAGATCGGAAGCGGGGGAGTGTTCTAGCCAAAAACATTCAGTACTTC
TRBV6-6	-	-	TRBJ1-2	CASSSPGQGDYGYTF	TGTGCCAGCAGTTCCCCGGGACAAGGGGACTATGGCTACACCTTC
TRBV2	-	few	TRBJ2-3	CASQEQETDTQYF	TGTGCCAGCCAAGAGCAGGAGACAGATACGCAGTATTTT
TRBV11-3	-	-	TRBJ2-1	CASSLVADNVQFF	TGTGCCAGCAGCTTAGTAGCGGACAATGTGCAGTTCTTC
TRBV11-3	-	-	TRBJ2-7	CASSLGRDSRYEQYF	TGTGCCAGCAGCTTAGGGAGGGACAGTCGTTACGAGCAGTACTTC
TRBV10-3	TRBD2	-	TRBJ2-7	CAISEWGGGGNEQYF	TGTGCCATCAGTGAGTGGGGCGGGGGGGGCAACGAGCAGTACTTC
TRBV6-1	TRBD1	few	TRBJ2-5	CASSQRTGAETQYF	TGTGCCAGCAGTCAGAGGACAGGGGCAGAGACCCAGTACTTC
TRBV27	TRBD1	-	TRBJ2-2	CATQSGTGGTGELFF	TGTGCCACCCAATCCGGGACAGGGGGCACCGGGGAGCTGTTTTTT
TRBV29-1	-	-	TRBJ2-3	CSVEEGRTIGSTDTQYF	TGCAGCGTCGAAGAGGGGAGGACTATCGGGAGCACAGATACGCAGTATTTT
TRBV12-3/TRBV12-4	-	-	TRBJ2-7	CASSSTGNSYEQYF	TGTGCCAGCAGCTCTACAGGGAACTCCTACGAGCAGTACTTC
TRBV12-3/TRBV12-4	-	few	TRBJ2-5	CASSTYRDGDQETQYF	TGTGCCAGCAGTACTTACCGGGACGGGGACCAAGAGACCCAGTACTTC
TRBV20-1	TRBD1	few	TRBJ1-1	CSARLGQVNTEAFF	TGCAGTGCTAGATTGGGACAGGTGAACACTGAAGCTTTCTTT
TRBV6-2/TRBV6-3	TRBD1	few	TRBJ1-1	CASSYTEGRGVAFF	TGTGCCAGCAGTTACACTGAGGGCAGGGGGGTCGCTTTCTTT
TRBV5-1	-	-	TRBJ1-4	CASSSAGTEKLFF	TGCGCCAGCAGCTCGGCGGGGACCGAAAAACTGTTTTTT
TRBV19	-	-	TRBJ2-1	CASSALTKTYNEQFF	TGCGCCAGTAGTGCACTAACCAAAACCTACAATGAGCAGTTCTTC
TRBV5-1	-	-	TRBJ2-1	CASSFSLGKQFF	TGCGCCAGCAGCTTTAGCCTCGGTAAGCAGTTCTTC
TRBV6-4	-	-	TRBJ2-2	CASKRATNTGELFF	TGTGCCAGCAAGAGGGCAACGAACACCGGGGAGCTGTTTTTT
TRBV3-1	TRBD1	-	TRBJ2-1	CASSRTGFHEQFF	TGTGCCAGCAGCCGGACAGGTTTTCATGAGCAGTTCTTC
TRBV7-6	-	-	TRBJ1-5	CASSSSGHPDQPQHF	TGTGCCAGCAGCTCCTCCGGACACCCTGATCAGCCCCAGCATTTT
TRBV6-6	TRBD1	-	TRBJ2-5	CASSFGTGGGQETQYF	TGTGCCAGCAGTTTCGGGACAGGGGGCGGCCAAGAGACCCAGTACTTC
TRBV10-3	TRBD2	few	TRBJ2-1	CAISESLGLAGYNEQFF	TGTGCCATCAGTGAGTCTCTCGGGCTAGCGGGATACAATGAGCAGTTCTTC
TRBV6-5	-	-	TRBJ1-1	CASSYSVGETVAEAFF	TGTGCCAGCAGTTACTCAGTGGGGGAAACGGTCGCTGAAGCTTTCTTT
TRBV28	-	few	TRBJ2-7	CASRARQNEQYF	TGTGCCAGCAGAGCCAGACAGAACGAGCAGTACTTC
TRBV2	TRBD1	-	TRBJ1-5	CASGSQGVPNQPQHF	TGTGCCAGCGGGTCACAGGGGGTGCCGAATCAGCCCCAGCATTTT
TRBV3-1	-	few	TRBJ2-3	CASSSRGASSDTQYF	TGTGCCAGCAGCTCCCGGGGAGCGAGTTCAGATACGCAGTATTTT
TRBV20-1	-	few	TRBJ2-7	CSASSGAGKYEQYF	TGCAGTGCTAGCTCCGGCGCGGGAAAATACGAGCAGTACTTC
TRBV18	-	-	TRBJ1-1	CASSTKVRGEAFF	TGTGCCAGCTCGACCAAAGTTAGGGGTGAAGCTTTCTTT
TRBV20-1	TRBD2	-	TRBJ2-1	CSASWSRAGGVDEQFF	TGCAGTGCTAGTTGGTCCCGAGCGGGAGGTGTCGATGAGCAGTTCTTC
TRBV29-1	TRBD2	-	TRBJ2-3	CSATSSGDTQYF	TGCAGCGCGACTAGCTCTGGAGATACGCAGTATTTT
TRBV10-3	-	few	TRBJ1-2	CAISNPGSANYGYTF	TGTGCCATCAGTAATCCCGGGAGCGCTAACTATGGCTACACCTTC
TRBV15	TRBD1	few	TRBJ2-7	CAASTGPNHEQYF	TGTGCCGCCTCGACAGGGCCCAATCACGAGCAGTACTTC
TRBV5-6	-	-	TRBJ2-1	CAATSGSRISSYNEQFF	TGTGCTGCTACCTCGGGTAGCCGTATAAGCTCCTACAATGAGCAGTTCTTC
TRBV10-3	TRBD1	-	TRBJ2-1	CAISATNRGRAETFEQFF	TGTGCCATCAGTGCTACCAACAGGGGGAGAGCTGAAACTTTTGAGCAGTTCTTC
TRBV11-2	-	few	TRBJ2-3	CASSLAGGGARTDTQYF	TGTGCCAGCAGCCTTGCAGGGGGGGGAGCACGCACAGATACGCAGTATTTT
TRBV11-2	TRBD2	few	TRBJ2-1	CASSLRDYHNEQFF	TGTGCCAGCAGCTTACGGGACTACCACAATGAGCAGTTCTTC
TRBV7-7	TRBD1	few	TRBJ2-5	CASSAGQGPETQYF	TGTGCCAGCAGCGCAGGACAGGGTCCGGAGACCCAGTACTTC
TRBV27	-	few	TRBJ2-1	CASRQTGSSYNEQFF	TGTGCCAGCAGACAGACTGGGAGCTCCTACAATGAGCAGTTCTTC
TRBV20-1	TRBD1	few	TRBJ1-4	CSARGTGTGFLKLFF	TGCAGTGCTAGGGGGACCGGGACAGGTTTCCTCAAACTGTTTTTT
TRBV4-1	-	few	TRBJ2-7	CASSPKAPSPYEQYF	TGCGCCAGCAGCCCAAAAGCACCCTCCCCCTACGAGCAGTACTTC
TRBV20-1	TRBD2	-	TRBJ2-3	CSAVRPLAGTGTQYF	TGCAGTGCTGTAAGACCACTAGCGGGCACGGGTACGCAGTATTTT
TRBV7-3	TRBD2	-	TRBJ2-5	CASSPWGGSGETQYF	TGTGCCAGTTCTCCCTGGGGGGGGTCCGGAGAGACCCAGTACTTC
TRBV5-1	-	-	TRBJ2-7	CASSLAQGSHEQYF	TGCGCCAGCAGCTTGGCCCAAGGGTCCCACGAGCAGTACTTC
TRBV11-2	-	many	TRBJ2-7	CASSSRSYEQYF	TGTGCCAGCAGCTCCCGTTCCTACGAGCAGTACTTC
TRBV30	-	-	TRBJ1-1	CAWSVGQPNTEAFF	TGTGCCTGGAGTGTTGGACAGCCAAACACTGAAGCTTTCTTT